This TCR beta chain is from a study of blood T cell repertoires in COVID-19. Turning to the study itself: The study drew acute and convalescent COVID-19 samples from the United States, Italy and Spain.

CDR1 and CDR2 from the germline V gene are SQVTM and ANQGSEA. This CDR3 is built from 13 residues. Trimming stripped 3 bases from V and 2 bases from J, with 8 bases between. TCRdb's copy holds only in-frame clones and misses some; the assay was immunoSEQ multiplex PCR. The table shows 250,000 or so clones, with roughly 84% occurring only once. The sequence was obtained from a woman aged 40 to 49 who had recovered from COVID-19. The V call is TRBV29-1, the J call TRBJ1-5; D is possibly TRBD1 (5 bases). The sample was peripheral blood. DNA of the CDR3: TGCAGCGTTGAGGCGGGGGGCAATCAGCCCCAGCATTTT. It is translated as CSVEAGGNQPQHF.